The rows below give T cell receptor beta chains drawn from one sample of a study of early T cells in non-severe SARS-CoV-2 infection. TCRdb analysed the 5' RACE reads with MiXCR anew, one entry per CDR3 protein. The table lists 100,000 to 150,000 distinct CDR3 sequences, 14% to 15% of them singletons, with 21% in the top ten. The sample taken for sequencing was whole blood. These receptors were obtained from an adult who was a healthcare worker with PCR-confirmed SARS-CoV-2 infection or an uninfected control (not recorded which). CDR3s include the opening cysteine and the closing phenylalanine or tryptophan. Fields, in order: J gene, V gene, clone size, D gene, CDR3 DNA, CDR3 protein. A D gene is named only where the DNA matches it firmly. Clone size appears in some rows only: once, few, many, or a class for an expanded clone.

>TRBJ2-7|TRBV4-1|-|-
TGCACCAGCAGCCAAGCCACTACCAGCTCCTACGAGCAGTACTTC
CTSSQATTSSYEQYF
>TRBJ2-5|TRBV11-2|-|-
TGTGCCAGCAGCTTAGGCGAAAAAGAGACCCAGTACTTC
CASSLGEKETQYF
>TRBJ2-4|TRBV3-1|few|TRBD1
TGTGCCAGCAGTTCACGACAGGGTCTAGCCAAAAACATTCAGTACTTC
CASSSRQGLAKNIQYF
>TRBJ2-4|TRBV29-1|many|-
TGCAGCGTTGCTGGGATGGGAGCCAAAAACATTCAGTACTTC
CSVAGMGAKNIQYF
>TRBJ1-1|TRBV3-1|many|-
TGTGCCAGCAGCTTTACGGGGGCTGAAGCTTTCTTT
CASSFTGAEAFF
>TRBJ2-7|TRBV4-1|few|-
TGCGCCAGCAGCCAAGGATTTGGGTACGAGCAGTACTTC
CASSQGFGYEQYF
>TRBJ1-6|TRBV7-2|few|TRBD1
TGTGCCAGCAGCGTAACAGGGGGCTCGGGTTCACCCCTCCACTTT
CASSVTGGSGSPLHF
>TRBJ2-1|TRBV2|few|-
TGTGCCAGCAGTGAGTTCAGCCGTGACAATGAGCAGTTCTTC
CASSEFSRDNEQFF
>TRBJ2-7|TRBV20-1|few|-
TGCAGTGCCATGACAGGGACTAACTCCTACGAGCAGTACTTC
CSAMTGTNSYEQYF
>TRBJ2-4|TRBV11-2|-|-
TGTGCCAGCAGCTCCCGAGGACCCAGGGCAAGGGGAGCCAAAAACATTCAGTACTTC
CASSSRGPRARGAKNIQYF
>TRBJ2-3|TRBV7-3|-|-
TGTGCCAGCAGCTCAGGACGGGGAGATACGCAGTATTTT
CASSSGRGDTQYF
>TRBJ1-1|TRBV7-2|-|TRBD1
TGTGCCAGCAGCTTCAGTACAGGGGTCACTGAAGCTTTCTTT
CASSFSTGVTEAFF
>TRBJ1-1|TRBV29-1|-|TRBD1
TGCAGCGTTGTTAACAGGGGGAACACTGAAGCTTTCTTT
CSVVNRGNTEAFF
>TRBJ1-2|TRBV30|few|TRBD1
TGTGCCTGGTCCAGGACAGGGCAAACAGCTAACTATGGCTACACCTTC
CAWSRTGQTANYGYTF
>TRBJ1-5|TRBV15|few|-
TGTGCCACCAGCAGAGCCGATCTCAATCAGCCCCAGCATTTT
CATSRADLNQPQHF
>TRBJ1-2|TRBV29-1|few|TRBD1
TGCAGCGTTGGGGACAGGGGAGGCTACACCTTC
CSVGDRGGYTF
>TRBJ2-2|TRBV12-3/TRBV12-4|many|-
TGTGCCAGCAGTACGCCTCCGGGGGCCATCACCGGGGAGCTGTTTTTT
CASSTPPGAITGELFF
>TRBJ2-1|TRBV12-3/TRBV12-4|few|TRBD2
TGTGCCAGCAGTTTCCGGGGGGGGAATGAGCAGTTCTTC
CASSFRGGNEQFF
>TRBJ2-7|TRBV6-1|few|TRBD1
TGTGCCAGCAGTGCGGACAGGGTGACGGGGGAGCAGTACTTC
CASSADRVTGEQYF
>TRBJ2-7|TRBV20-1|few|-
TGCAGTGCTAGCTTATCAGGGTCATACGAGCAGTACTTC
CSASLSGSYEQYF
>TRBJ2-2|TRBV19|-|TRBD1
TGTGCCAGTAGCCAGGACAGGCGAGGGGAGCTGTTTTTT
CASSQDRRGELFF
>TRBJ2-2|TRBV2|few|-
TGTGCCAGCAGTGACAGGTCGATCACCGGGGAGCTGTTTTTT
CASSDRSITGELFF
>TRBJ2-2|TRBV12-3/TRBV12-4|-|-
TGTGCCAGCAGTCTAGCTGACGGGGAGCTGTTTTTT
CASSLADGELFF
>TRBJ2-4|TRBV3-1|many|-
TGTGCCAGCAGCCAAGAAGGGGTTGCCAAAAACATTCAGTACTTC
CASSQEGVAKNIQYF
>TRBJ2-3|TRBV30|many|-
TGTGCCTGGAGTGGATACAGGGACCGTAACACAGATACGCAGTATTTT
CAWSGYRDRNTDTQYF
>TRBJ1-1|TRBV12-3/TRBV12-4|few|-
TGTGCCAGCAGTTTCAATCAGGGCCCTGAAGCTTTCTTT
CASSFNQGPEAFF
>TRBJ2-1|TRBV19|-|-
TGTGCCAGTAGTATAGACCAAGGGGGTAAGCAGTTCTTC
CASSIDQGGKQFF
>TRBJ2-7|TRBV30|few|TRBD1
TGTGCCTGGGCGACCGGGACAGTATCCTACGAGCAGTACTTC
CAWATGTVSYEQYF
>TRBJ1-1|TRBV18|few|-
TGTGCCAGCTCACAACGCCCCGACAACACTGAAGCTTTCTTT
CASSQRPDNTEAFF
>TRBJ1-5|TRBV5-1|-|-
TGCGCCAGCCCCTACGGAGGGAGCAATCAGCCCCAGCATTTT
CASPYGGSNQPQHF
>TRBJ2-7|TRBV5-1|-|-
TGCGCCAGCAGCTTCAACAGATACGAGCAGTACTTC
CASSFNRYEQYF
>TRBJ1-4|TRBV5-1|few|TRBD1
TGCGCCTGCAGCAACGGACAGGATGCACCTGAAAAACTGTTTTTT
CACSNGQDAPEKLFF
>TRBJ2-3|TRBV7-2|few|-
TGTGCCAGCAGCTCCTTGAGGGATACGCAGTATTTT
CASSSLRDTQYF
>TRBJ1-1|TRBV10-1|many|-
TGCGCCAGCAGTGACAGGTCTAACACTGAAGCTTTCTTT
CASSDRSNTEAFF
>TRBJ1-4|TRBV27|-|-
TGTGCCAGCAGTTTTTATCAGGCCGGAGAAAAACTGTTTTTT
CASSFYQAGEKLFF
>TRBJ2-7|TRBV15|-|-
TGTGCCACCAGCAGAGTATTAGGCCGATCCTACGAGCAGTACTTC
CATSRVLGRSYEQYF